A selection of T cell receptor beta chains follows, all from one sample in a study of blood T cell repertoires in COVID-19. TCRdb's copy holds only in-frame clones and misses some; the assay was immunoSEQ multiplex PCR. The sample records some 200,000 clones, around 82% being singletons. The specimen was PBMCs or T cells enriched from blood (not recorded which). Every receptor here comes from a middle-aged man who had recovered from COVID-19. Both conserved end residues are part of each CDR3. Each record gives: V gene, clone size, D gene, J gene, CDR3 DNA, CDR3 protein. D genes are given only for firm matches. Part of the rows lack a size; the others show once, few, many or a class for expanded clones.

V: TRBV5-5
size: once
D: NA
J: TRBJ2-5
DNA: TGTGCCAGCAGCCGATTTACAGGGTACCAAGAGACCCAGTACTTC
CDR3: CASSRFTGYQETQYF

V: TRBV4-1
size: few
D: TRBD1
J: TRBJ1-1
DNA: TGCGCCAGCAGCCAAACCGGGACAGGGGGCGGCGGCACTGAAGCTTTCTTT
CDR3: CASSQTGTGGGGTEAFF

V: TRBV7-9
size: few
D: NA
J: TRBJ2-7
DNA: TGTGCCAGCAGCTTAGACCCTGGGCCTACCTACGAGCAGTACTTC
CDR3: CASSLDPGPTYEQYF

V: TRBV27
size: NA
D: NA
J: TRBJ1-5
DNA: TGTGCCAGCAGTTTGGAGGGGCCCCAGCATTTT
CDR3: CASSLEGPQHF

V: TRBV6-2/TRBV6-3
size: NA
D: NA
J: TRBJ1-1
DNA: TGTGCCAGCAGTTACTCTATGGGGGCACAAGCTTTCTTT
CDR3: CASSYSMGAQAFF

V: TRBV30
size: NA
D: NA
J: TRBJ2-3
DNA: TGTGCCTGGGATAGACAGCTAAGCACAGATACGCAGTATTTT
CDR3: CAWDRQLSTDTQYF

V: TRBV7-8
size: NA
D: NA
J: TRBJ1-2
DNA: TGTGCCAGCAGCTTAGCGCTAAGGACAGCCCCTAACTATGGCTACACCTTC
CDR3: CASSLALRTAPNYGYTF

V: TRBV7-8
size: NA
D: TRBD2
J: TRBJ2-7
DNA: TGTGCCAGCAGCTTAGCTTGGGGGGGTCCTGGGTACGAGCAGTACTTC
CDR3: CASSLAWGGPGYEQYF

V: TRBV6-5
size: NA
D: TRBD1
J: TRBJ2-5
DNA: TGTGCCAGCAGTTCAACAGGGGGCGTAAAGACCCAGTACTTC
CDR3: CASSSTGGVKTQYF

V: TRBV6-5
size: NA
D: TRBD1
J: TRBJ1-6
DNA: TGTGCCAGCAGCCCGACAGGGGTACTTTCCCACTTT
CDR3: CASSPTGVLSHF

V: TRBV5-4
size: NA
D: NA
J: TRBJ2-3
DNA: TGTGCCAGCAGCCGGACGGGACAAAGCACAGATACGCAGTATTTT
CDR3: CASSRTGQSTDTQYF

V: TRBV11-2
size: NA
D: TRBD1
J: TRBJ2-1
DNA: TGTGCCAGCAGCTTAAACCCACAGGGGGATGAGCAGTTCTTC
CDR3: CASSLNPQGDEQFF

V: TRBV2
size: NA
D: NA
J: TRBJ1-4
DNA: TGTGCCAGCAGCGCAAGACAGAATGAAAAACTGTTTTTT
CDR3: CASSARQNEKLFF

V: TRBV5-4
size: NA
D: NA
J: TRBJ1-1
DNA: TGTGCCAGCACCCTTAACATGAACACTGAAGCTTTCTTT
CDR3: CASTLNMNTEAFF

V: TRBV7-9
size: NA
D: NA
J: TRBJ1-2
DNA: TGTGCCAGCAGCTTTATGGGCGTCCACGCCTTC
CDR3: CASSFMGVHAF

V: TRBV20-1
size: NA
D: NA
J: TRBJ2-3
DNA: TGCAGTGCTAGTCTGGGGGGGCCGACAGATACGCAGTATTTT
CDR3: CSASLGGPTDTQYF

V: TRBV6-5
size: NA
D: TRBD1
J: TRBJ1-1
DNA: TGTGCCAGCAGTTATTTACAGGGGACTGAAGCTTTCTTT
CDR3: CASSYLQGTEAFF

V: TRBV5-1
size: NA
D: TRBD1
J: TRBJ1-5
DNA: TGCGCCAGCAGCATACAGGGGGACGGTCAGCCCCAGCATTTT
CDR3: CASSIQGDGQPQHF

V: TRBV3-1/TRBV3-2
size: NA
D: NA
J: TRBJ1-1
DNA: TGTGCCAGCAGCCAAGCATGGGGCAGAACTGAAGCTTTCTTT
CDR3: CASSQAWGRTEAFF

V: TRBV5-1
size: NA
D: NA
J: TRBJ1-4
DNA: TGCGCCAGCAGCTTGACAGGGTGGGGGAATGAAAAACTGTTTTTT
CDR3: CASSLTGWGNEKLFF

V: TRBV28
size: NA
D: NA
J: TRBJ1-1
DNA: TGTGCCAGCTTGACTCCTTTCGGCGGGAACACTGAAGCTTTCTTT
CDR3: CASLTPFGGNTEAFF

V: TRBV5-1
size: NA
D: NA
J: TRBJ1-6
DNA: TGCGCCAGCAGCTTGGGGACGGGGAATTCACCCCTCCACTTT
CDR3: CASSLGTGNSPLHF

V: TRBV6-1
size: NA
D: NA
J: TRBJ1-5
DNA: TGTGCCAGCAGTGAATACACCTTTAGCAATCAGCCCCAGCATTTT
CDR3: CASSEYTFSNQPQHF

V: TRBV9
size: NA
D: NA
J: TRBJ1-2
DNA: TGTGCCAGCAGCTTCACCCTCCAGGGGCCCTACACCTTC
CDR3: CASSFTLQGPYTF

V: TRBV5-1
size: few
D: TRBD1
J: TRBJ2-5
DNA: TGCGCCAGCAGCTGGAGAGACAGGGGAGAGACCCAGTACTTC
CDR3: CASSWRDRGETQYF

V: TRBV9
size: NA
D: TRBD1
J: TRBJ2-2
DNA: TGTGCCAGCAGAAGTGGGCAGGGGGTAGGCACCGGGGAGCTGTTTTTT
CDR3: CASRSGQGVGTGELFF

V: TRBV3-1/TRBV3-2
size: once
D: NA
J: TRBJ1-1
DNA: TGTGCCAGCAGCCCCGATTTGGAGGCTGAAGCTTTCTTT
CDR3: CASSPDLEAEAFF

V: TRBV9
size: NA
D: TRBD2
J: TRBJ2-5
DNA: TGTGCCAGCAGCGTTCAGCGGGGCTTCCAAGAGACCCAGTACTTC
CDR3: CASSVQRGFQETQYF

V: TRBV29-1
size: NA
D: NA
J: TRBJ1-3
DNA: TGCAGCGTAGTCAACACAGGCGTTGACTCTGGAAACACCATATATTTT
CDR3: CSVVNTGVDSGNTIYF

V: TRBV21-1
size: NA
D: NA
J: TRBJ2-7
DNA: TGTGCCAGCGGGGCCCCGGGACTAATTTCCGTTGCCTACGAGCAGTACTTC
CDR3: CASGAPGLISVAYEQYF

V: TRBV11-2
size: many
D: NA
J: TRBJ2-1
DNA: TGTGCCAGCAGCTTAAGGGACGGGGGACAGAGCAATGAGCAGTTCTTC
CDR3: CASSLRDGGQSNEQFF

V: TRBV28
size: NA
D: NA
J: TRBJ1-2
DNA: TGTGCCAGCAGTTTCATCAAAAATGACACCGCCTATGGCTACACCTTC
CDR3: CASSFIKNDTAYGYTF

V: TRBV7-8
size: NA
D: NA
J: TRBJ1-5
DNA: TGTGCCAGCAGCGCCCGAGGACAGCCCCAGCATTTT
CDR3: CASSARGQPQHF

V: TRBV5-6
size: NA
D: NA
J: TRBJ2-1
DNA: TGTGCCAGCAGCTCCGGGTTTACTTACAATGAGCAGTTCTTC
CDR3: CASSSGFTYNEQFF

V: TRBV7-2
size: NA
D: TRBD2
J: TRBJ2-1
DNA: TGTGCCAGCAGCTTAGGAGGACTAGCGGGGGGGCCCGGTGAGCAGTTCTTC
CDR3: CASSLGGLAGGPGEQFF

V: TRBV5-1
size: NA
D: NA
J: TRBJ2-7
DNA: TGCGCCAGCAGCTTGGATCAGGCAGGCTACGAGCAGTACTTC
CDR3: CASSLDQAGYEQYF

V: TRBV10-3
size: few
D: NA
J: TRBJ1-2
DNA: TGTGCCATCAGTGAGACAGGCCCTGGCTACACCTTC
CDR3: CAISETGPGYTF

V: TRBV7-8
size: NA
D: NA
J: TRBJ1-2
DNA: TGTGCCAGCAGCCTAGGGTGGGGGGATGGTGGCTACACCTTC
CDR3: CASSLGWGDGGYTF

V: TRBV4-3
size: once
D: NA
J: TRBJ1-1
DNA: TGCGCCAGCAGCCAGGTTCACAGGGAGGGCACTGAAGCTTTCTTT
CDR3: CASSQVHREGTEAFF

V: TRBV30
size: few
D: NA
J: TRBJ1-4
DNA: TGTGCCTGGGGGGTTCTTCGGGGTTTTAATGAAAAACTGTTTTTT
CDR3: CAWGVLRGFNEKLFF

V: TRBV3-1/TRBV3-2
size: NA
D: NA
J: TRBJ2-1
DNA: TGTGCCAGCAGCCAAGCCGGACTCGGTTCCTACAATGAGCAGTTCTTC
CDR3: CASSQAGLGSYNEQFF